A single sample gave rise to the 30 T cell receptor beta chains below, sequenced in a study of patients and donors after allogeneic stem cell transplantation (dated by TCRdb to about 2020). Library preparation was by RT-PCR. Instrument used: NextSeq 550. TCRdb reanalyzed the raw reads on its own, using fastp at Q25 for trimming and MiXCR for clone calling, and kept in-frame beta chains. Rows merge per CDR3 protein into single entries with the most common DNA and genes. The sample profile shows 150,000 to 200,000 distinct CDR3 sequences; about 30% of them were found once. Approximately 3% of the sample is held by the ten biggest clonotypes. The sequencing sample was made of blood, either unsorted or a sorted T cell fraction (not recorded which). These receptors originate from a human donor who was either an allogeneic HSCT recipient or a stem cell or donor lymphocyte infusion donor (not recorded which). It is not recorded whose cells these are; they may come from a transplant donor.

Ten or more counts support this clonotype. V is TRBV5-1 and J is TRBJ1-2; 7 bases are shared with TRBD1. The germline gives CDR1 SGHRS, CDR2 YFSETQ. The CDR3 has 14 residues. Unmatched junction bases numbered 4, after V lost 0 bases and J lost 5 bases. CDR3 DNA sequence: TGCGCCAGCAGCTTGGAAAGGGGGCTGTATGGCTACACCTTC. Translating it yields CASSLERGLYGYTF.

The sample holds a few counts of this clonotype. One end of the junction fails to match germline, which may point to a read error. The V call is TRBV7-2, the J call TRBJ2-1; D is unclear. This CDR3 region has 12 residues. The germline V gene encodes CDR1 SGHTA and CDR2 FQGNSA. The CDR3 DNA is TGCTTAACGAGCTTTACTTACAATGAGCAGTTCTTC. Translated: CLTSFTYNEQFF.

This clonotype has just a few counts. DNA of the CDR3: TGTGCCAGCAGTCCCGGCTCAGGGACAGCCTCCTACGAGCAGTACTTC. This gives the protein CASSPGSGTASYEQYF. V usage is TRBV12-3 or TRBV12-4 and J usage is TRBJ2-7; TRBD1 agrees at 7 bases. After removal of 5 bases from V and 0 bases from J, the junction contained 10 bases not matched to a gene. The CDR3 consists of 16 residues.

Here the CDR3 DNA reads TGTGCCAGTAGTATTCGTCCAGGGGCTCAGCCCCAGCATTTT. It specifies CASSIRPGAQPQHF. This chain links TRBV19 with TRBJ1-5, with D perhaps matching TRBD1 (6 bases). V shed 3 bases and J shed 6 bases, with 12 bases lying between them. Germline V gives CDR1 LNHDA, CDR2 SQIVND (reference sequence). The CDR3 consists of 14 residues. The variable domain in full, with the rest retrieved from reference TRBV19 and TRBJ1-5, is DGGITQSPKYLFRKEGQNVTLSCEQNLNHDAMYWYRQDPGQGLRLIYYSQIVNDFQKGDIAEGYSVSREKKESFPLTVTSAQKNPTAFYLCASSIRPGAQPQHFGDGTRLSIL.

V gene TRBV19 combines with J gene TRBJ1-5; tentative D call: TRBD1 (6 bases). Deletions cut 6 bases from V and 4 bases from J, with 19 bases between. Germline values: CDR1 LNHDA, CDR2 SQIVND (reference sequence). The CDR3 is made up of 16 amino acids. In DNA, the CDR3 is TGTGCCAGTAGAGACGGACAGTTCCTAACAAATCAGCCCCAGCATTTT. This sequence encodes CASRDGQFLTNQPQHF.

The J gene is TRBJ1-4, the V gene TRBV7-6; D unclear. CDR3 size: 15 residues. The ends were cut back, 0 bases at V and 7 bases at J, with 12 bases in the middle. Per germline, CDR1 SGHVS and CDR2 FNYEAQ. The CDR3 DNA reads as TGTGCCAGCAGCTTAGCGGCGGGATTTGGTGAAAAACTGTTTTTT. This gives the protein CASSLAAGFGEKLFF.

This clonotype came up many times. The chain recombines TRBV29-1 with TRBJ1-2; 8 nucleotides agree with TRBD1. Germline V lookup: CDR1 SQVTM, CDR2 ANQGSEA. The CDR3 runs to 12 residues. The trim removed 4 bases at V and 4 bases at J, leaving 2 bases unmatched. CDR3 in amino acids: CSVAGGVYGYTF. The CDR3 bases are TGCAGCGTTGCAGGGGGCGTCTATGGCTACACCTTC.

This clonotype was detected only a few times. This chain joins TRBV29-1 and TRBJ2-7; a possible D gene is TRBD1 (5 bases). The CDR3 contains 13 residues. V gave up 5 bases and J gave up 6 bases, with 17 bases separating them. CDR1 SQVTM and CDR2 ANQGSEA come from the germline V gene. The CDR3: CSVSWGPNGEQYF. CDR3 coding DNA: TGCAGCGTTTCCTGGGGCCCCAACGGCGAGCAGTACTTC.

The V gene is TRBV30, the J gene TRBJ2-1; unclear D gene. CDR1 is GTSNPN, CDR2 SVGIG, per germline (reference sequence). The CDR3 has 10 amino acids. Trimming pared 8 bases from V and 12 bases from J, leaving 14 bases between. Written as DNA, the CDR3 is TGTGCCGGTCGGTCGGTTGGGCAGTTCTTC. Its protein product is CAGRSVGQFF.

This clonotype was picked up a small number of times. The chain employs TRBV27 and TRBJ1-2; D perhaps matches TRBD1 (6 bases). The V end was cut by 9 bases, the J end by 2 bases, with 13 bases between. CDR1 is MNHEY and CDR2 is SMNVEV in the germline V gene (reference sequence). The CDR3 covers 13 residues. The CDR3 is CASSGQLNYGYTF. In nucleotides, the CDR3 is TGTGCCAGTTCAGGACAGCTCAACTATGGCTACACCTTC.

This clonotype turned up a few times. The chain carries TRBV12-5 and TRBJ1-3; D is perhaps TRBD1 (6 bases). V lost 6 bases and J 3 bases, leaving 12 bases between the germline ends. CDR1 is LGHNT, CDR2 FRNRAP, per germline. The CDR3 spans 14 residues. The CDR3 is CASGPAGVGNTIYF. The CDR3 coding sequence is TGTGCTAGTGGACCGGCAGGGGTTGGAAACACCATATATTTT. The variable domain in full, completed from reference TRBV12-5 and TRBJ1-3, reads DARVTQTPRHKVTEMGQEVTMRCQPILGHNTVFWYRQTMMQGLELLAYFRNRAPLDDSGMPKDRFSAEMPDATLATLKIQPSEPRDSAVYFCASGPAGVGNTIYFGEGSWLTVV.

The rearrangement joins TRBV12-3 or TRBV12-4 to TRBJ2-5; 13 positions match TRBD2. The CDR3 has 15 amino acids. V was clipped by 6 bases and J by 7 bases; unmatched bases: 8. CDR3 bases: TGTGCCAGCAGATCCGGGACTAGCGGGATAGTGACCCAGTACTTC. Translated, it gives CASRSGTSGIVTQYF.

In this sample, this clonotype turned up many times. The V gene is TRBV7-9, the J gene TRBJ1-6, with TRBD1 matching 9 bases. V dropped 5 bases and J dropped 6; count of bases not matched to a gene: 5. The CDR3 sequence is 15 residues long. CDR1 is SEHNR and CDR2 is FQNEAQ in the germline V gene (reference sequence). The CDR3 region is CASSPRGQGNSPLHF. The CDR3 DNA reads as TGTGCCAGCAGCCCTCGGGGACAGGGTAATTCACCCCTCCACTTT. The full variable domain, in which reference TRBV7-9 and TRBJ1-6 provide the parts outside the CDR3, is DTGVSQNPRHKITKRGQNVTFRCDPISEHNRLYWYRQTLGQGPEFLTYFQNEAQLEKSRLLSDRFSAERPKGSFSTLEIQRTEQGDSAMYLCASSPRGQGNSPLHFGNGTRLTVT.

The V gene is TRBV20-1, the J gene TRBJ1-1, with D unresolved. Per the germline V gene, CDR1 is DFQATT and CDR2 is SNEGSKA (reference sequence). V shed 3 bases and J shed 0 bases, with 8 bases lying between them. This CDR3 region has 13 residues. The DNA for the CDR3 is TGCAGTGCTAGTCGGGAGATGAACACTGAAGCTTTCTTT. It yields the protein CSASREMNTEAFF.

The sample holds a few counts of this clonotype. This CDR3 is CSVARGNTGELFF. CDR3 sequence (DNA): TGCAGCGTTGCCAGGGGGAACACCGGGGAGCTGTTTTTT. The chain couples TRBV29-1 to TRBJ2-2, with D possibly TRBD1 on 6 matching bases. The CDR3 spans 13 residues. V shed 4 bases and J shed 1 base, with 7 bases lying between them. Germline CDR1 and CDR2: SQVTM and ANQGSEA.

This clonotype was detected a few times. CDR3 bases: TGCGCCAGCAGCCAAGACGGATATCTGGAAACAGGGGGCATAGGAAACACCATATATTTT. Its translation: CASSQDGYLETGGIGNTIYF. The rearrangement uses TRBV4-3 and TRBJ1-3; 9 bases are a match to TRBD1. V lost 0 bases to trimming and J lost 4 bases; unmatched junction nucleotides: 16. The germline V gene encodes CDR1 LGHNA and CDR2 YSLEER. This CDR3 comprises 20 residues.

This clonotype was found a few times. As DNA, the CDR3 is TGTGCCAGCAGCTTGGATTGGAGAGAAGCTTTCTTT. Translation gives CASSLDWREAFF. The chain links TRBV5-5 to TRBJ1-1; no reliable D call. V lost 0 bases, J lost 8 bases, and 8 bases lay in between. Germline V gives CDR1 SGHKS, CDR2 YYEKEE (reference sequence). CDR3 size: 12 residues.

This clonotype came up a few times. The gene calls are TRBV4-2 and TRBJ1-1, with D unclear. From germline, CDR1 is LGHNA and CDR2 YNFKEQ. This CDR3 contains 14 residues. Trimming took off 2 bases at V and 3 bases at J, with 10 bases between the two ends. The CDR3 loop reads CASSQTDGYTEAFF. The CDR3 coding sequence is TGTGCCAGCAGCCAAACGGACGGTTACACTGAAGCTTTCTTT.

This clonotype was picked up a small number of times. This sequence joins TRBV7-2 and TRBJ2-3; D call uncertain. The V end was cut by 5 bases, the J end by 8 bases, with 11 bases between. The CDR3 consists of 12 residues. Looked up from germline, CDR1 is SGHTA and CDR2 is FQGNSA. The CDR3 sequence is CASSPLLLTQYF. DNA of the CDR3: TGTGCCAGCAGCCCCTTACTCCTTACGCAGTATTTT.

The V gene is TRBV5-1, the J gene TRBJ2-2; no clear D. The CDR3 totals 15 residues. V was trimmed by 2 bases and J by 1 base, leaving 9 bases between them. Per the germline V gene, CDR1 is SGHRS and CDR2 is YFSETQ. The CDR3 coding sequence is TGCGCCAGCAGCTTATCCGGGTTGAACACCGGGGAGCTGTTTTTT. Protein product: CASSLSGLNTGELFF.

This rearrangement joins TRBV27 to TRBJ2-7; TRBD1 agrees at 7 bases. The J segment lost 2 bases and the V segment lost 5 bases, leaving 9 bases of the junction unmatched. CDR1 and CDR2 (germline): MNHEY, SMNVEV (reference sequence). The CDR3 totals 15 residues. CDR3 protein: CASSLTGFLTYEQYF. In DNA form, the CDR3 reads TGTGCCAGCAGTCTGACAGGGTTCTTGACCTACGAGCAGTACTTC.

The chain recombines TRBV24-1 with TRBJ2-1; 9 bases map to TRBD2. The CDR3 extends over 14 amino acids. Germline V CDR1 and CDR2: KGHDR, SFDVKD. Trimming removed 5 bases from V and 7 bases from J; junction bases left unmatched: 5. CDR3 DNA sequence: TGTGCCACCAGTGTAGCGGGAGCTGGGAATGAGCAGTTCTTC. Translation: CATSVAGAGNEQFF.

This clonotype was found many times. This chain links TRBV20-1 with TRBJ1-6; no firm D call. Deletions cut 3 bases from V and 5 bases from J, with 11 bases between. The CDR3 contains 14 residues. The germline gives CDR1 DFQATT, CDR2 SNEGSKA (reference sequence). Here the CDR3 reads CSARGQSDNSPLHF. The CDR3 nucleotides read TGCAGTGCTAGGGGTCAGAGTGATAATTCACCCCTCCACTTT.

The chain couples TRBV4-3 to TRBJ1-1, with a tentative D call TRBD1 (5 bases). Germline lookup yields CDR1 LGHNA and CDR2 YSLEER. The V end was cut by 0 bases, the J end by 10 bases, with 12 bases between. The CDR3 runs 13 residues. The CDR3 sequence: CASSQDVAGRAFF. For the CDR3, the DNA is TGCGCCAGCAGCCAAGATGTGGCAGGGAGAGCTTTCTTT.

The chain carries TRBV6-2 or TRBV6-3 and TRBJ2-5; TRBD2 matches 11 bases. CDR3 length: 13 residues. Germline lookup yields CDR1 MNHEY and CDR2 SVGEGT. J was trimmed by 9 bases and V by 6 bases; bases with no gene match: 6. Here the CDR3 DNA reads TGTGCCAGCAGCTCTAGACTAGCGGGATCCCAGTACTTC. It codes for CASSSRLAGSQYF.

This chain joins TRBV6-4 and TRBJ2-1; TRBD2 matches at 8 bases. The length of the CDR3 is 15 residues. J was trimmed by 2 bases and V by 5 bases; bases with no gene match: 5. From germline, CDR1 is MRHNA and CDR2 SNTAGT. CDR3 residues: CASSYLAGTYNEQFF. DNA of the CDR3: TGTGCCAGCAGTTACTTAGCGGGGACCTACAATGAGCAGTTCTTC.

Only one count was recorded for this clonotype. This chain links TRBV7-9 with TRBJ1-2; 9 bases fit TRBD1. V gave up 1 base and J gave up 4 bases; unmatched junction bases: 7. The length of the CDR3 is 16 residues. Germline-derived CDR1 and CDR2 are SEHNR and FQNEAQ (reference sequence). The CDR3 loop reads CASSLGPGQGVYGYTF. CDR3 nucleotides: TGTGCCAGCAGCTTAGGACCGGGACAGGGAGTCTATGGCTACACCTTC.

This clonotype was seen ten or more times. V usage is TRBV7-2 and J usage is TRBJ1-1; D not resolved. From germline, CDR1 is SGHTA and CDR2 FQGNSA. V was clipped by 3 bases and J by 4 bases, with 18 bases between them. There are 16 residues in the CDR3. CDR3 amino acids: CASSFSGRATITEAFF. As DNA, the CDR3 is TGTGCCAGCAGCTTTAGTGGACGCGCGACGATCACTGAAGCTTTCTTT. Drawing the rest from reference TRBV7-2 and TRBJ1-1, the complete variable domain is GAGVSQSPSNKVTEKGKDVELRCDPISGHTALYWYRQSLGQGLEFLIYFQGNSAPDKSGLPSDRFSAERTGGSVSTLTIQRTQQEDSAVYLCASSFSGRATITEAFFGQGTRLTVV.

This clonotype was observed many times. The gene calls are TRBV15 and TRBJ1-5, with D possibly matching TRBD1 (5 bases). V lost 0 bases and J lost 4, with 19 bases in between. The germline V gene encodes CDR1 LNHNV and CDR2 YYDKDF (reference sequence). This CDR3 has 18 residues. The DNA for the CDR3 is TGTGCCACCAGCAGAGAATTAGGTCTGACAGACCCAAATCAGCCCCAGCATTTT. Translating it yields CATSRELGLTDPNQPQHF. The full variable domain, its missing parts supplied by reference TRBV15 and TRBJ1-5, is DAMVIQNPRYQVTQFGKPVTLSCSQTLNHNVMYWYQQKSSQAPKLLFHYYDKDFNNEADTPDNFQSRRPNTSFCFLDIRSPGLGDTAMYLCATSRELGLTDPNQPQHFGDGTRLSIL.

V usage is TRBV10-3 and J usage is TRBJ2-5; D may be TRBD1 (5 bases). The CDR3 length is 14 residues. The germline CDR1 and CDR2 sequences are ENHRY and SYGVKD. The V gene lost 0 bases and the J gene lost 4 bases, with 9 bases spanning the gap. Here the CDR3 DNA reads TGTGCCATCAGTGAGTCGGTAACAGGAGAGACCCAGTACTTC. This sequence encodes CAISESVTGETQYF.